These 20 T cell receptor beta chains came from one sample sequenced in a study of cytomegalovirus exposure and HLA in healthy donors. The study ran its PCR with 60 Vbeta and 13 Jbeta primers. Here immunoSEQ multiplex PCR was the method, and the copy in TCRdb shows in-frame clones only, minus some. The sample carries about 110,000 clones, over 65% recorded once. Material: PBMCs. The origin of the receptors is a woman aged 25 to 39 in good health and CMV-seronegative.

The chain has TRBV6-5 and TRBJ1-4, with TRBD1 matching over 11 bases. V shed 2 bases and J 7 bases; nucleotides not matched to a gene: 3. The CDR3 extends over 15 amino acids. Germline V gene data show CDR1 as MNHEY and CDR2 as SVGAGI. Here the CDR3 DNA reads TGTGCCAGCAGTTACACCGGGACAGGGGGTGAAAAACTGTTTTTT. It encodes CASSYTGTGGEKLFF.

This chain links TRBV28 with TRBJ2-1; D might be TRBD1 (6 bases). CDR3 length equals 17 residues. V lost 7 bases, J lost 0 bases, and 19 bases lay in between. Germline V gene data show CDR1 as MDHEN and CDR2 as SYDVKM. CDR3 region: CASITQAEGDSYNEQFF. DNA of the CDR3: TGTGCCAGCATCACCCAAGCAGAGGGGGACTCCTACAATGAGCAGTTCTTC.

The chain carries TRBV4-3 and TRBJ2-3, with D possibly being TRBD1 (6 bases). The length of the CDR3 is 14 residues. CDR1 and CDR2 from the germline V gene are LGHNA and YSLEER. V was cut by 2 bases and J by 3 bases, with 9 bases left in between. As DNA, the CDR3 is TGCGCCAGCAGCCAACACAGGGAAACAGATACGCAGTATTTT. Translation: CASSQHRETDTQYF.

This clone was observed a few times. This rearrangement joins TRBV28 to TRBJ1-5, with TRBD1 matching 9 bases. The V and J ends lost 2 bases and 6 bases, in that order; junction bases with no gene match: 5. The CDR3 loop spans 15 amino acids. CDR1 and CDR2 (germline): MDHEN, SYDVKM. Here the CDR3 DNA reads TGTGCCAGCAGTTTAGGGACAGGGTATTTTCAGCCCCAGCATTTT. Encoded protein: CASSLGTGYFQPQHF.

In its sample, this clone was seen once. This chain connects TRBV28 to TRBJ1-5; the match to TRBD1 covers 9 bases. Germline trimming cut 5 bases from V and 5 bases from J; bases unmatched to any gene: 10. This CDR3 is built from 16 residues. Germline V gene data show CDR1 as MDHEN and CDR2 as SYDVKM. The CDR3 bases are TGTGCCAGCAGTCTAACCGGGACAGGGTACCATCAGCCCCAGCATTTT. Protein product: CASSLTGTGYHQPQHF.

The chain carries TRBV7-8 and TRBJ1-1; 8 nucleotides line up with TRBD1. The germline CDR1 and CDR2 sequences are SGHVS and FQNEAQ. J gave up 1 base and V 0 bases, and 1 base lay outside the gene matches. This CDR3 region has 15 residues. The CDR3 DNA reads as TGTGCCAGCAGCTTAGCCGGGACAGGGAACACTGAAGCTTTCTTT. This codes for CASSLAGTGNTEAFF.

The rearrangement links TRBV5-1 to TRBJ2-7, with TRBD2 matching 8 bases. Germline values: CDR1 SGHRS, CDR2 YFSETQ. The CDR3 runs 16 residues. The junction had 9 bases not matched to a gene; V was cut back by 3 bases and J by 1 base. The CDR3 DNA follows: TGCGCCAGCAGCTCTCCATTAGCGGGATCTTCCTACGAGCAGTACTTC. This gives the protein CASSSPLAGSSYEQYF.

This clone showed up just once. V usage is TRBV20-1 and J usage is TRBJ1-5; D perhaps matches TRBD1 (6 bases). The CDR3 spans 10 residues. CDR1 and CDR2 from the germline V gene are DFQATT and SNEGSKA (reference sequence). The CDR3 loop reads CRTGTQPQHF. CDR3 nucleotide sequence: TGCAGAACAGGGACTCAGCCCCAGCATTTT.

The chain carries TRBV2 and TRBJ2-7; unclear D gene. V lost 3 bases, J lost 3 bases, and 3 bases lay in between. Germline V CDR1 and CDR2: SNHLY, FYNNEI. The CDR3 consists of 11 residues. CDR3 region: CASSDYYEQYF. The CDR3, as DNA: TGTGCCAGCAGTGATTACTACGAGCAGTACTTC.

The genes are TRBV7-3 and TRBJ1-1; D not resolved. The germline V gene has CDR1 SGHTA and CDR2 FQGTGA. The CDR3 sequence is 15 residues long. Trimming shortened V by 0 bases and J by 1 base, and 9 bases separated the two germline ends. CDR3 sequence reads: CASSLTGSGNTEAFF. CDR3 bases: TGTGCCAGCAGCTTAACCGGGAGTGGGAACACTGAAGCTTTCTTT.

This clone was detected once. The chain joins TRBV14 to TRBJ1-1, with TRBD1 as a possible D gene (5 bases). V gave up 5 bases and J gave up 5 bases, with 15 bases separating them. There are 14 residues in the CDR3. Germline CDR1 SGHDN, CDR2 FVKESK. CDR3 nucleotides: TGTGCCAGCAGCTATCAGGGTAGGGGAACTGAAGCTTTCTTT. Amino acid sequence: CASSYQGRGTEAFF. Full variable domain (remainder filled in from reference TRBV14 and TRBJ1-1): EAGVTQFPSHSVIEKGQTVTLRCDPISGHDNLYWYRRVMGKEIKFLLHFVKESKQDESGMPNNRFLAERTGGTYSTLKVQPAELEDSGVYFCASSYQGRGTEAFFGQGTRLTVV.

The chain carries TRBV29-1 and TRBJ2-6; 7 nucleotides match TRBD2. Germline V gene sequence: CDR1 SQVTM, CDR2 ANQGSEA. The junction had 7 bases not matched to a gene; V was cut back by 3 bases and J by 2 bases. CDR3 length equals 16 residues. The CDR3 loop reads CSVEGGAVPGANVLTF. The CDR3 DNA sequence: TGCAGCGTTGAGGGAGGGGCAGTTCCTGGGGCCAACGTCCTGACTTTC.

CDR3 sequence reads: CASSRAASGEETQYF. The CDR3 nucleotides are TGCGCCAGCAGCCGGGCCGCTAGCGGGGAAGAGACCCAGTACTTC. The rearrangement joins TRBV4-3 to TRBJ2-5; 9 bases map to TRBD2. This CDR3 has 15 amino acids. V lost 4 bases to trimming and J lost 3 bases; unmatched junction nucleotides: 6. Germline CDR1 is LGHNA and CDR2 is YSLEER.

The chain recombines TRBV15 with TRBJ2-1, with 7 bases that match TRBD2. Germline CDR1 and CDR2: LNHNV and YYDKDF (reference sequence). Trimming at V came to 4 bases and at J to 6 bases, leaving 9 bases not matched to a gene. This CDR3 has 15 residues. DNA for the CDR3: TGTGCCACCAGCACAGGACTAGAAGTTCGCAATGAGCAGTTCTTC. It specifies CATSTGLEVRNEQFF.

The gene calls are TRBV4-3 and TRBJ2-7; 10 nucleotides match TRBD2. Looked up from germline, CDR1 is LGHNA and CDR2 is YSLEER. V dropped 4 bases and J dropped 5; count of bases not matched to a gene: 11. The CDR3 covers 16 residues. CDR3: CASSLSPTSGSDEQYF. The CDR3 DNA sequence: TGCGCCAGCAGCCTCAGCCCGACTAGCGGGTCTGACGAGCAGTACTTC.

V gene TRBV30 combines with J gene TRBJ1-4; tentatively, D is TRBD1 (6 bases). The CDR3 totals 17 residues. CDR1 is GTSNPN, CDR2 SVGIG, per germline (reference sequence). Trimming stripped 0 bases from V and 7 bases from J, with 21 bases between. CDR3 DNA sequence: TGTGCCTGGAGTGTACACCGAGGCGGGGGCGGATTTGAAAAACTGTTTTTT. Encoded protein: CAWSVHRGGGGFEKLFF.

The J gene is TRBJ2-1, the V gene TRBV7-6, with 8 bases fitting TRBD2. With 5 bases clipped from V and 5 bases from J, the junction kept 11 bases outside the gene matches. The germline CDR1 and CDR2 sequences are SGHVS and FNYEAQ. This CDR3 contains 16 residues. CDR3 coding DNA: TGTGCCAGCAGCCAGCCCTATAGCGGGACAAACAATGAGCAGTTCTTC. Its translation is CASSQPYSGTNNEQFF.

The V and J genes are TRBV5-6 and TRBJ2-3; possible D gene TRBD2, 5 bases. The CDR3 has 14 amino acids. Per the germline V gene, CDR1 is SGHDT and CDR2 is YYEEEE. The V end lost 6 bases, the J end lost 1 base, and 12 bases lay between the germline ends. The CDR3 sequence is CASTMPAGTDTQYF. CDR3 DNA sequence: TGTGCCAGCACCATGCCAGCGGGCACAGATACGCAGTATTTT.

This rearrangement joins TRBV7-8 to TRBJ1-4; no clear D. V lost 5 bases and J lost 8, with 18 bases in between. The CDR3 loop spans 15 amino acids. Germline CDR1 reads SGHVS; CDR2 reads FQNEAQ. This chain's CDR3 is CASSPLSFDGEKLFF. The CDR3 nucleotides read TGTGCCAGCAGCCCCCTTAGTTTTGACGGGGAAAAACTGTTTTTT.

This chain links TRBV5-1 with TRBJ1-2, with D unclear. Trimming took 0 bases from V and 8 from J, leaving 11 bases between them. In germline, CDR1 is SGHRS, CDR2 YFSETQ. The CDR3 covers 13 residues. The CDR3 region has the DNA TGCGCCAGCAGCTTGGCCGACGGGATGGGCTACACCTTC. It encodes CASSLADGMGYTF.